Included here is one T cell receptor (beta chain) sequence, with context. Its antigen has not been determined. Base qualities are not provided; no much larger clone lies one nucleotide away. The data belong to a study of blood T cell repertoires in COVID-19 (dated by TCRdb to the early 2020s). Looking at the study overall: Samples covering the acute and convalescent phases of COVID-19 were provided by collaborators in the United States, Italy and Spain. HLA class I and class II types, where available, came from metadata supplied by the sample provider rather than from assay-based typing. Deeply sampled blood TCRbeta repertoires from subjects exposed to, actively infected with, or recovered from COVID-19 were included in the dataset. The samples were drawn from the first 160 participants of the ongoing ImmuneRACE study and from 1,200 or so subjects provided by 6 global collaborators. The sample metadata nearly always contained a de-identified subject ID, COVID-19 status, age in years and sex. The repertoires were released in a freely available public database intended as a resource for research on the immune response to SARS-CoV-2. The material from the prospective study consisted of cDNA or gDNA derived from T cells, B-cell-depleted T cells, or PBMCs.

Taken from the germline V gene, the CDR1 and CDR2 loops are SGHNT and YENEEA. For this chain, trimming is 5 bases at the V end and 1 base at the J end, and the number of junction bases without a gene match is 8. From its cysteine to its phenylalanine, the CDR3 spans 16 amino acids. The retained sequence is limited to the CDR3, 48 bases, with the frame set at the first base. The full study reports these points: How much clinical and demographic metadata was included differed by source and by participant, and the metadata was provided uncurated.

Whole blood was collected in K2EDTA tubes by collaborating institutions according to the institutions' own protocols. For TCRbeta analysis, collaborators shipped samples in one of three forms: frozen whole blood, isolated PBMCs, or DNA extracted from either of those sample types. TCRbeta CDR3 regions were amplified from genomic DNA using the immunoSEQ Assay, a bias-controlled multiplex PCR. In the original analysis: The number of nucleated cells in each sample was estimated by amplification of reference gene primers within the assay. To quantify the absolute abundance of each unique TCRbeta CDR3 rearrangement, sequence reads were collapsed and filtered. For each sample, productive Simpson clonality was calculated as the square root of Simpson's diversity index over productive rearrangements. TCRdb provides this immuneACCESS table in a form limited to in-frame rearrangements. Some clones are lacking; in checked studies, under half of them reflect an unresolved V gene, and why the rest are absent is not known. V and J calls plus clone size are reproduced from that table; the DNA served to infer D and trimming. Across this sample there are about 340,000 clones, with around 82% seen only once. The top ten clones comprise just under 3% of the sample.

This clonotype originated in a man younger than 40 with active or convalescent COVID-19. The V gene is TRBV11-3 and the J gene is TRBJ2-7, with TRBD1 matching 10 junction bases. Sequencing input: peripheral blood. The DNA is TGTGCCAGCAGCCGATCGGGACAGGGGTGGTCCTACGAGCAGTACTTC. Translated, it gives CASSRSGQGWSYEQYF. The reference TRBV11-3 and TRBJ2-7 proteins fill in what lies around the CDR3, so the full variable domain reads EAGVVQSPRYKIIEKKQPVAFWCNPISGHNTLYWYLQNLGQGPELLIRYENEEAVDDSQLPKDRFSAERLKGVDSTLKIQPAELGDSAVYLCASSRSGQGWSYEQYFGPGTRLTVT.